This T cell receptor (beta chain) was obtained from a study of Graves' ophthalmopathy and Graves' hyperthyroidism. About the research overall: Upon initial diagnosis and before any treatment, peripheral blood was collected.

Study-wide findings and caveats: The authors also found most expanded thyroid clonotypes above 0.001 frequency in blood.

About this clonotype itself: The antigen is not known.

Ophthalmopathy was moderately-to-severely active, CAS at least 3, NOSPECS at least 4, lasting under 3 months. Diagnosis relied on clinical symptoms, serum thyroxine, TRAb, thyroid ultrasound and orbital computed tomography. RNA transcripts served as template for amplifying TCR beta CDR3 sequences. The first round was an RT-PCR with HTBI primers, and the second round was a multiplex PCR. TCRdb reanalysed the multiplex PCR reads using MiXCR and keeps one entry per CDR3 protein. The sample shows 360,000 or so distinct CDR3 sequences, 15% to 20% of them seen only once. Sequenced: peripheral blood. This clonotype originated in a young woman with Graves' ophthalmopathy.

This CDR3 reads CASSTGWSGYTF. CDR3 nucleotides: TGTGCCAGCAGTACAGGGTGGAGTGGCTACACCTTC. The rearrangement links TRBV28 to TRBJ1-2, with TRBD1 as a possible D gene (6 bases). The CDR3 is 12 residues long. Germline CDR1 and CDR2: MDHEN and SYDVKM. V shed 5 bases and J shed 7 bases, with 11 bases lying between them.